Described below is a single T cell receptor beta chain sequence and its context. Sequenced by immunoSEQ multiplex PCR; TCRdb stores in-frame clones only, minus some. The sample lists approximately 80,000 clones; around 91% were seen once. The CDR3 is 18 residues long. The junction had 14 bases not matched to a gene; V was cut back by 4 bases and J by 7 bases. CDR1 and CDR2 from the germline V gene are MGHDK and SYGVNS. This entry is derived from a study of control samples from healthy donors and cancer patients. The sequence came from a man aged 25-45 years in good health. The sample was blood. This chain links TRBV25-1 with TRBJ1-6, with TRBD1 matching over 9 bases. The CDR3 spells CASSGGQGTPRGNSPLHF. CDR3 DNA: TGTGCCAGCAGTGGGGGACAGGGAACCCCCCGGGGAAATTCACCCCTCCACTTT.